This passage covers 10 T cell receptor beta chains from one sample sequenced in a study of blood T cell repertoires in COVID-19. The data were produced by immunoSEQ multiplex PCR, yet TCRdb's version contains in-frame clones alone and is incomplete. Of roughly 100,000 clones in the sample, approximately 82% were seen once. Sequencing input: peripheral blood. All receptors come from a woman of 80 years or more with acute or convalescent COVID-19.

The rearrangement links TRBV29-1 to TRBJ1-4; the D gene is possibly TRBD1 (5 bases). The CDR3 loop spans 15 amino acids. CDR1 is SQVTM and CDR2 is ANQGSEA in the germline V gene. Trimming shortened V by 4 bases and J by 8 bases, and 20 bases separated the two germline ends. The CDR3 nucleotides read TGCAGCGTTGCTAGGGGTTTGGGGATTGGAGAAAAACTGTTTTTT. As protein: CSVARGLGIGEKLFF.

V gene TRBV21-1 combines with J gene TRBJ2-5; the DNA was not used to check the table's D call, TRBD2. TRBV21-1 constitutes a pseudogene. The CDR3 totals 16 residues. DNA for the CDR3: TGTGCCAGCAGCAAATTTACTAGCGGGACTGGGGAGACCCAGTACTTC. Encoded protein: CASSKFTSGTGETQYF.

This sequence joins TRBV7-9 and TRBJ2-3, with 10 nucleotides matching TRBD2. Germline values: CDR1 SEHNR, CDR2 FQNEAQ (reference sequence). After removal of 6 bases from V and 13 bases from J, the junction contained 7 bases not matched to a gene. This CDR3 is 12 amino acids long. CDR3 region: CASRPLAGVEYF. The DNA for the CDR3 is TGTGCCAGCAGACCCCTAGCGGGAGTGGAGTATTTT.

The CDR3 region has the DNA TGTGCCTGGAGTAAGGGACAGGGAAGTAGCGCCGGGGAGCTGTTTTTT. Its protein product is CAWSKGQGSSAGELFF. The chain carries TRBV30 and TRBJ2-2; 9 bases line up with TRBD1. The CDR3 has 16 amino acids. J was trimmed by 6 bases and V by 2 bases; bases with no gene match: 10. Germline-derived CDR1 and CDR2 are GTSNPN and SVGIG (reference sequence).

The rearrangement joins TRBV18 to TRBJ2-3, with 7 bases that match TRBD1. V lost 3 bases, J lost 2 bases, and 5 bases stayed unmatched. Per germline, CDR1 KGHSH and CDR2 LQKENI. The CDR3 contains 15 residues. CDR3 sequence: CASSPDGQVTDTQYF. CDR3 in DNA: TGTGCCAGCTCACCTGATGGACAGGTCACAGATACGCAGTATTTT.

The chain employs TRBV5-4 and TRBJ2-3, with D unresolved. CDR3 length equals 14 residues. Germline CDR1 is SGHNT and CDR2 is YYREEE (reference sequence). The germline V and J ends were trimmed by 4 bases and 0 bases, with 9 bases remaining between them. The CDR3 loop is CASSATFSTDTQYF. CDR3 coding DNA: TGTGCCAGCAGCGCGACTTTTAGCACAGATACGCAGTATTTT.

The chain recombines TRBV18 with TRBJ1-4, with D possibly matching TRBD1 (5 bases). Trimming shortened V by 4 bases and J by 7 bases, and 13 bases separated the two germline ends. The CDR3 has 14 amino acids. Per germline, CDR1 KGHSH and CDR2 LQKENI. The chain's CDR3 is CASSQQARGEKLFF. DNA of the CDR3: TGTGCCAGCTCACAACAGGCCAGAGGTGAAAAACTGTTTTTT.

This sequence joins TRBV7-2 and TRBJ2-1, with TRBD1 matching over 8 bases. The CDR3 has 13 amino acids. With V trimmed by 5 bases and J by 7 bases, 4 bases remained unmatched. Germline loops: CDR1 SGHTA, CDR2 FQGNSA. CDR3 nucleotide sequence: TGTGCCAGCAGCACGGACAGGGAGAATGAGCAGTTCTTC. It encodes CASSTDRENEQFF.

The genes are TRBV11-3 and TRBJ1-2; D might be TRBD1 (6 bases). Trimming cost V 6 bases and J 7 bases, with 12 bases left between them. This CDR3 spans 12 amino acids. Germline-derived CDR1 and CDR2 are SGHNT and YENEEA. The CDR3 here is CASSYTGTGYTF. The CDR3 DNA reads as TGTGCCAGCAGTTATACAGGGACTGGCTACACCTTC.

This chain uses TRBV4-3 with TRBJ1-4, with 10 bases that match TRBD1. The V and J ends lost 5 bases and 10 bases, in that order; junction bases with no gene match: 13. Germline V gives CDR1 LGHNA, CDR2 YSLEER. The CDR3 consists of 16 residues. For the CDR3, the DNA is TGCGCCAGCAGCGAAAATATGGGACAGGGGTTCGGAAAACTGTTTTTT. This encodes CASSENMGQGFGKLFF.